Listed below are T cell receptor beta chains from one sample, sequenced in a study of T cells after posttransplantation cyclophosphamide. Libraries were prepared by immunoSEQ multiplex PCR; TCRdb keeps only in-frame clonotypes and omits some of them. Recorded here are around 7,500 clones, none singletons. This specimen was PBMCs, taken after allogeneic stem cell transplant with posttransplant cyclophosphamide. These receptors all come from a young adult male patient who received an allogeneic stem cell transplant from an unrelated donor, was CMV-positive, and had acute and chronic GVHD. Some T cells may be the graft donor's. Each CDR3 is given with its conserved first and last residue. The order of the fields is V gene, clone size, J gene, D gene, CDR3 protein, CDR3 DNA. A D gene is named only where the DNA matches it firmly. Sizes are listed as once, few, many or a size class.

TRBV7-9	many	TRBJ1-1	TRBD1	CASSSGQGRMNTEAFF	TGTGCCAGCAGCTCGGGACAGGGGAGGATGAACACTGAAGCTTTCTTT
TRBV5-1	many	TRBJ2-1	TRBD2	CASSPGSGGLGNEQFF	TGCGCCAGCAGCCCGGGGAGCGGGGGGCTGGGCAATGAGCAGTTCTTC
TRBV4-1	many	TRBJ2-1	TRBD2	CASSQGNSGGSKRYNEQFF	TGCGCCAGCAGCCAAGGCAATAGCGGGGGGTCTAAACGTTACAATGAGCAGTTCTTC
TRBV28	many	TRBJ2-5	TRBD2	CASSFNSGGWEETQYF	TGTGCCAGCAGTTTTAACAGCGGGGGGTGGGAAGAGACCCAGTACTTC
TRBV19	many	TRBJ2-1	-	CATQKGVYNEQFF	TGTGCCACGCAGAAAGGAGTCTACAATGAGCAGTTCTTC
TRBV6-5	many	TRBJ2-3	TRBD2	CASLSRGGSSDTQYF	TGTGCCAGCCTTTCGCGGGGGGGCAGCTCAGATACGCAGTATTTT
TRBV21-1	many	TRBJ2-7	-	CASSNRTGGSYEQYF	TGTGCCAGCAGCAACCGGACAGGGGGCTCCTACGAGCAGTACTTC
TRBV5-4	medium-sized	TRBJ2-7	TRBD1	CASSMTGVGERKSYEQYF	TGTGCCAGCAGCATGACAGGGGTCGGCGAGCGGAAATCCTACGAGCAGTACTTC
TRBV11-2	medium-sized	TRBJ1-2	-	CASTSDIQIGYGYTF	TGTGCCAGCACGTCGGACATCCAAATCGGGTATGGCTACACCTTC
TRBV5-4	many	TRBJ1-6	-	CASSQDSSYNSPLHF	TGTGCCAGCAGCCAGGACAGCTCCTATAATTCACCCCTCCACTTT
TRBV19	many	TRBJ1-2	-	CASRIQGNYGYTF	TGTGCCAGTAGGATACAGGGTAACTATGGCTACACCTTC
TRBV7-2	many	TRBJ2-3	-	CASSLEVGTQYF	TGTGCCAGCAGCTTAGAAGTCGGTACGCAGTATTTT
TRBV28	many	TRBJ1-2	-	CASSTYRTGSGYTF	TGTGCCAGCAGTACTTACCGCACAGGGAGTGGCTACACCTTC
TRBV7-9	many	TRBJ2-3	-	CASSPWEAQYF	TGTGCCAGCAGCCCCTGGGAGGCGCAGTATTTT
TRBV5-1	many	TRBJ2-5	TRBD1	CASSGRQGTIQETQYF	TGCGCCAGCAGCGGGAGACAGGGGACGATTCAAGAGACCCAGTACTTC
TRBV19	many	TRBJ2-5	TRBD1	CASSIDSGRGPAGETQYF	TGTGCCAGTAGTATAGATTCGGGCAGGGGGCCGGCGGGAGAGACCCAGTACTTC
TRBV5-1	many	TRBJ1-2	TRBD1	CASSRGQGSHGYTF	TGCGCCAGCAGCCGCGGACAGGGTAGTCATGGCTACACCTTC
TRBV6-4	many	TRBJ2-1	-	CASSDSQGNEQFF	TGTGCCAGCAGTGACTCGCAGGGCAATGAGCAGTTCTTC
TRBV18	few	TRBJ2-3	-	CASSPDRGASTSTDTQYF	TGTGCCAGCTCACCCGATCGGGGGGCTTCAACCAGCACAGATACGCAGTATTTT
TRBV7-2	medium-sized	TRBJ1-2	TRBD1	CASSSSGQSYGYTF	TGTGCCAGCAGCTCGTCGGGACAGTCCTATGGCTACACCTTC
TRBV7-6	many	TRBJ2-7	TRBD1	CASSEKQGAVYEQYF	TGTGCCAGCAGCGAGAAACAGGGGGCGGTGTACGAGCAGTACTTC
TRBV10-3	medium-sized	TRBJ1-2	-	CAISITGREDGYTF	TGTGCCATCAGTATCACAGGGAGAGAAGATGGCTACACCTTC
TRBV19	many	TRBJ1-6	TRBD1	CASSETGASSPLHF	TGTGCCAGTAGTGAGACAGGGGCTTCTTCACCCCTCCACTTT
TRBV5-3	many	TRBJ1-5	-	CARSLGVGGSYDNQPQHF	TGTGCCAGAAGCTTGGGGGTGGGGGGGTCGTACGACAATCAGCCCCAGCATTTT
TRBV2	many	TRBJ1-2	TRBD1	CASSDEDRGYGYTF	TGTGCCAGCAGCGATGAGGACAGGGGGTATGGCTACACCTTC
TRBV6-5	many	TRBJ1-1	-	CASRTKATSNTEAFF	TGTGCCAGCAGAACTAAAGCTACGTCGAACACTGAAGCTTTCTTT
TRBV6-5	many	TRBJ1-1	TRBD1	CASTLTGENTEAFF	TGTGCCAGCACCCTGACAGGGGAGAACACTGAAGCTTTCTTT
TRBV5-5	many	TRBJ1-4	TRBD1	CASSFADRGEKLFF	TGTGCCAGCAGCTTCGCTGACAGGGGGGAAAAACTGTTTTTT
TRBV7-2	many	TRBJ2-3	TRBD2	CASSYALAGGRDTDTQYF	TGTGCCAGCAGCTACGCACTAGCGGGGGGGCGTGACACAGATACGCAGTATTTT
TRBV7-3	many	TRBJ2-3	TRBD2	CASSSSGGADTQYF	TGTGCCAGCAGCTCTTCCGGGGGGGCAGATACGCAGTATTTT
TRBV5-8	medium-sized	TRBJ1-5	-	CASSPGRGSNQPQHF	TGTGCCAGCAGCCCGGGTAGGGGTAGCAATCAGCCCCAGCATTTT
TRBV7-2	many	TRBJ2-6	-	CASSPPFGRSGANVLTF	TGTGCCAGCAGCCCCCCCTTTGGCCGCTCTGGGGCCAACGTCCTGACTTTC
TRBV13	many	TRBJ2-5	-	CASSSPNRVAETQYF	TGTGCCAGCAGCTCACCAAACAGGGTTGCGGAGACCCAGTACTTC
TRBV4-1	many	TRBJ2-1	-	CASSQGPEGGAVYNEQFF	TGCGCCAGCAGCCAAGGCCCGGAGGGGGGGGCCGTCTACAATGAGCAGTTCTTC
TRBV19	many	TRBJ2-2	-	CASSMIGVGTGELFF	TGTGCCAGTAGTATGATAGGGGTAGGAACCGGGGAGCTGTTTTTT
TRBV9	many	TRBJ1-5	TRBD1	CASNEGGGNQPQHF	TGTGCCAGCAACGAAGGGGGCGGGAATCAGCCCCAGCATTTT
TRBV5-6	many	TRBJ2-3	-	CASSFLTDTQYF	TGTGCCAGCAGCTTCCTCACAGATACGCAGTATTTT
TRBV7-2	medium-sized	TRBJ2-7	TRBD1	CASSLAKAGGMYEQYF	TGTGCCAGCAGCTTAGCCAAGGCAGGGGGAATGTACGAGCAGTACTTC
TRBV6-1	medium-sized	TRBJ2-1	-	CASSEARRGGDEQFF	TGTGCCAGCAGTGAAGCCCGAAGGGGGGGCGATGAGCAGTTCTTC
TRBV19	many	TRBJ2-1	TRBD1	CASSIVETGLYNEQFF	TGTGCCAGTAGTATCGTTGAGACAGGGTTATACAATGAGCAGTTCTTC
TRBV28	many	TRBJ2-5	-	CASSLNRVPETQYF	TGTGCCAGCAGTTTAAACAGGGTCCCAGAGACCCAGTACTTC